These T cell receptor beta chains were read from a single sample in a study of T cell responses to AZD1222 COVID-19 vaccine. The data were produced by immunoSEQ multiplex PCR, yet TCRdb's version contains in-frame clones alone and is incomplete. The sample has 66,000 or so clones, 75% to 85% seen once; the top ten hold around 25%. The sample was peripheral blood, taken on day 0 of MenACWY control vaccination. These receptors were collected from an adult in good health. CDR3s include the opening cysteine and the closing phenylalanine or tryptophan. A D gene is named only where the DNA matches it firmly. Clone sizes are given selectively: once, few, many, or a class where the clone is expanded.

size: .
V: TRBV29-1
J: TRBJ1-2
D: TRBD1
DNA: TGCAGCGTTGACCTGACAGGGAACTATGGCTACACCTTC
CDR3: CSVDLTGNYGYTF

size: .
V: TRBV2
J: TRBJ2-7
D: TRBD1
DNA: TGTGCCGGCCTCGGGTCAGGGGGTTTATACGAGCAGTACTTC
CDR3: CAGLGSGGLYEQYF

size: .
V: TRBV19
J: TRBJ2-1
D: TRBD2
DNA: TGTGCCAGTAGTATAGGGACTAGCGGGAGGGCCGGTTCTTTTCTCTCTCTATACAATGAGCAGTTCTTC
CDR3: CASSIGTSGRAGSFLSLYNEQFF

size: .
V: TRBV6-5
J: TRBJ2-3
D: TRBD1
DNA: TGTGCCAGCAGCCAAACAGGGGGCGTGGATACGCAGTATTTT
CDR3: CASSQTGGVDTQYF

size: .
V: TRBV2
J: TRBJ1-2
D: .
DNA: TGTGCCAGCAGTGAATGGGGGTATGGCTACACCTTC
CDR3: CASSEWGYGYTF

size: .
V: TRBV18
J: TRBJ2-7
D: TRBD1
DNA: TGTGCCAGCTCACCAACAGGGGGCGAGCAGTACTTC
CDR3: CASSPTGGEQYF

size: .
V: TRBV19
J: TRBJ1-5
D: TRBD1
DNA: TGTGCCAGTAAGAGAAGGGGGCGGAATCAGCCCCAGCATTTT
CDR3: CASKRRGRNQPQHF

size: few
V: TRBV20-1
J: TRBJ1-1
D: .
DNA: TGCAGTGCTAGTGGGGGGACCACTGAAGCTTTCTTT
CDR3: CSASGGTTEAFF

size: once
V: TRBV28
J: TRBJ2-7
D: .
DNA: TGTGCCAGCAGTTATATAGGGGCCTACGAGCAGTACTTC
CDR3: CASSYIGAYEQYF

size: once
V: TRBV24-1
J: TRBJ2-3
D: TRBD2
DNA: TGTGCCACCAGTGATTCAGAGGGAGGGACAGATACGCAGTATTTT
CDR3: CATSDSEGGTDTQYF

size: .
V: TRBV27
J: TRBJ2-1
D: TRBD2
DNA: TGTGCCAGCAGTCAACCCGGACTAGCGGGAGCGAATGAGCAGTTCTTC
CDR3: CASSQPGLAGANEQFF

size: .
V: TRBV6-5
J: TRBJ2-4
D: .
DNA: TGTGCCAGCAGTTACTCTGCAAGTACAGCCAAAAACATTCAGTACTTC
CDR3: CASSYSASTAKNIQYF

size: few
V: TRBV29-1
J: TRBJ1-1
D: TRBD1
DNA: TGCAGCGTTGGGGCAGGGGGCTCTAACATGAACACTGAAGCTTTCTTT
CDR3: CSVGAGGSNMNTEAFF

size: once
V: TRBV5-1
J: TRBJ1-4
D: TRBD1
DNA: TGCGCCAGCAGCTCCGGACAGGAGGAAAAACTGTTTTTT
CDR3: CASSSGQEEKLFF

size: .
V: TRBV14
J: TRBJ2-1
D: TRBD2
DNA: TGTGCCAGCAGCCCCACTAGCGGGAGTTCCTACAATGAGCAGTTCTTC
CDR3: CASSPTSGSSYNEQFF

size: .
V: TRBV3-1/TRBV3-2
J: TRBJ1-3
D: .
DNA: TGTGCCAGCAGCCAAGGTCGTTCGTCTGGAAACACCATATATTTT
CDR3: CASSQGRSSGNTIYF

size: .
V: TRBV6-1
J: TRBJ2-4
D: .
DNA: TGTGCCAGCAGTGAAACCAGGCCACCTGGTCAAAACATTCAGTACTTC
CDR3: CASSETRPPGQNIQYF

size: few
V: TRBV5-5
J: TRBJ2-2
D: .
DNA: TGTGCCAGCAGCTTAGCGACAGGAGGTTACACCGGGGAGCTGTTTTTT
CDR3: CASSLATGGYTGELFF

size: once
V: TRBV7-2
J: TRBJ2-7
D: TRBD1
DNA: TGTGCCAGCAGCCAGAAGACAGGGTCGGACGAGCAGTACTTC
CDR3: CASSQKTGSDEQYF

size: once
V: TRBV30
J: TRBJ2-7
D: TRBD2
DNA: TGTGCCTGGAGTAAACTAGCGGGGGACTCGGCGGGATTGAAGCAGTACTTC
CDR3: CAWSKLAGDSAGLKQYF

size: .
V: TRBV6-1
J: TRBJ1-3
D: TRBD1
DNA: TGTGCCAGCAGTGTTAGGACAGGGCAAGGATCTGGAAACACCATATATTTT
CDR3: CASSVRTGQGSGNTIYF

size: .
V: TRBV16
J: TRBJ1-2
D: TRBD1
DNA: TGTGCCAGCAGCCAATCGGCGACAGGGAGCTATGGCTACACCTTC
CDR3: CASSQSATGSYGYTF

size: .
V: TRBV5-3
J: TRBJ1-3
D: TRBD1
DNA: TGTGCCAGAGAAAGCCGGGACAGGGAAGGAAACACCATATATTTT
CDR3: CARESRDREGNTIYF

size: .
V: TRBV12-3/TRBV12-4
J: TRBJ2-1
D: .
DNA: TGTGCCAGCAGCTCTAGGGGTGGAGAGCAGTTCTTC
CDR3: CASSSRGGEQFF

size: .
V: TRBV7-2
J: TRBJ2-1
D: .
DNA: TGTGCCAGCAGCTTAGATGTTGAGCAGTTCTTC
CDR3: CASSLDVEQFF

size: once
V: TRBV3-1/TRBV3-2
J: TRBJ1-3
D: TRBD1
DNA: TGTGCCAGCAGCCCCTCCGGGACAGGATCAGGAAACACCATATATTTT
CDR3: CASSPSGTGSGNTIYF

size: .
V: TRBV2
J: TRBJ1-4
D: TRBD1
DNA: TGTGCCAGCACGCTGGACAGGGGGCTAGAGAAACTGTTTTTT
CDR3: CASTLDRGLEKLFF

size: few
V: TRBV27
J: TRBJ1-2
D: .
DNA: TGTGCCAGCAGTTTAACTAGGGGGGGAAACTATGGCTACACCTTC
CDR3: CASSLTRGGNYGYTF

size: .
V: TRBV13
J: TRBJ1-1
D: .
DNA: TGTGCCAGCAGCTGGCAGGGGAAGCACGGGACTGAAGCTTTCTTT
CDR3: CASSWQGKHGTEAFF

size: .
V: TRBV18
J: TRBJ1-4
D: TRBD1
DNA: TGTGCCAGCTCAGACATTTTACAGGGGACTAATGAAAAACTGTTTTTT
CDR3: CASSDILQGTNEKLFF

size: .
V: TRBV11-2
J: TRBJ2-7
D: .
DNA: TGTGCCAGCAGCTTAGACCCCCCCTCTTACGAGCAGTACTTC
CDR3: CASSLDPPSYEQYF

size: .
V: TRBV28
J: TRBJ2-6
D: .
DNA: TGTGCCAGCAGCCCGACAGTAGCTGGGGCCAACGTCCTGACTTTC
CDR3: CASSPTVAGANVLTF

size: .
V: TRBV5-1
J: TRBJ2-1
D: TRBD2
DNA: TGCGCCAGCAGAGAAGCGGGAAATGAGCAGTTCTTC
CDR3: CASREAGNEQFF

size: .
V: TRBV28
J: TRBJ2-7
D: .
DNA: TGTGCCAGCAGTTTATTAGGGTCCGAGCAGTACTTC
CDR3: CASSLLGSEQYF

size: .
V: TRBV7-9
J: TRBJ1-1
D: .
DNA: TGTGCCAGCACCTGGGGGGTGACCATGAACACTGAAGCTTTCTTT
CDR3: CASTWGVTMNTEAFF

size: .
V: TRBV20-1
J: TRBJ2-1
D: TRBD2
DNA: TGCAGTGCTAGTCCTAGCGGACCTACCAAAGGGCAGTTCTTC
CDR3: CSASPSGPTKGQFF

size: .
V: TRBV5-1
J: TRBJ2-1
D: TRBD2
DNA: TGCGCCAGCAGCTTGCCCTCCGGGAGGGTCAATGAGCAGTTCTTC
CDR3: CASSLPSGRVNEQFF

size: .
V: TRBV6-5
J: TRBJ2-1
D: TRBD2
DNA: TGTGCCAGCACTCAACTAGCGGCCCATGGGGAGCAGTTCTTC
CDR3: CASTQLAAHGEQFF

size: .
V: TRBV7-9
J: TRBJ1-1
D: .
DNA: TGTGCCAGCAGCTTTTCGAACACTGAAGCTTTCTTT
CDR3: CASSFSNTEAFF

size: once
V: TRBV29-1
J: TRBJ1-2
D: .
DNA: TGCAGCCTTTGGACGGATTATGGCTACACCTTC
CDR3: CSLWTDYGYTF

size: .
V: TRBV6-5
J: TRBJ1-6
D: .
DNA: TGTGCCAGCAGTTACGGTGATTTCAATTCACCCCTCCACTTT
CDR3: CASSYGDFNSPLHF

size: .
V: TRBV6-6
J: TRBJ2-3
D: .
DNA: TGTGCCAGCAGGCAGGCAGTCGACAGGTTCACAGATACGCAGTATTTT
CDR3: CASRQAVDRFTDTQYF

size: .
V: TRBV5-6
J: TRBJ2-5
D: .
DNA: TGTGCCAGCATGCTTGGGACTTACCAAGAGACCCAGTACTTC
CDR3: CASMLGTYQETQYF

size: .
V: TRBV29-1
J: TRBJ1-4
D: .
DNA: TGCAGCTGGGGCTACCCCGCGGGCGAAAAACTGTTTTTT
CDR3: CSWGYPAGEKLFF

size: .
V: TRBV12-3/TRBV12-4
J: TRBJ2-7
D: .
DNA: TGTGCCAGCAGTTTAGGTCAGGAGTACGAGCAGTACTTC
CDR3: CASSLGQEYEQYF

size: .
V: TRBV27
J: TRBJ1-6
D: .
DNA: TGTGCCAGCAGTCCGGGTATTGGGACTTCACCCCTCCACTTT
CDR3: CASSPGIGTSPLHF

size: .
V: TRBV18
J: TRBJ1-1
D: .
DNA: TGTGCCAGCTCACTAAAGACAGGTTTGAACACTGAAGCTTTCTTT
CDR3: CASSLKTGLNTEAFF

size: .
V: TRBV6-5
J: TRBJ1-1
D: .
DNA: TGTGCCACGACTATTAAACCAAACACTGAAGCTTTCTTT
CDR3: CATTIKPNTEAFF

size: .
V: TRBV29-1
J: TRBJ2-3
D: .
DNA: TGCAGCGTTGGTCGCCGGGGAGATACGCAGTATTTT
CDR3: CSVGRRGDTQYF

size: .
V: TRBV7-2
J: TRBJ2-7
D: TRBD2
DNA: TGTGCCAGCAGCTCGGGACTAGCGGTAACCTACGAGCAGTACTTC
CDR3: CASSSGLAVTYEQYF

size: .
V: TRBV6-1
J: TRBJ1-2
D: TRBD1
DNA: TGTGCCAGCAGTGAATACGGGAGGACAGGGGGAGGCTACACCTTC
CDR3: CASSEYGRTGGGYTF

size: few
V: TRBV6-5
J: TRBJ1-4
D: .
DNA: TGTGCCAGCAGTTACCAGGGCAAAGCTAATGAAAAACTGTTTTTT
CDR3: CASSYQGKANEKLFF

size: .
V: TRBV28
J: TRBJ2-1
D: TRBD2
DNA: TGTGCCAGCAGCCCCGGGGGGACTAGCATTAATGAGCAGTTCTTC
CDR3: CASSPGGTSINEQFF